The 24 T cell receptor beta chains in this list originate from one sample, sequenced in a study of OX40 agonist ivuxolimab in advanced cancers. TCRdb's table, derived via immunoSEQ multiplex PCR, lists solely in-frame clones and lacks some. This sample has some 70,000 clones, with roughly nine tenths found just once. Sample: CD4+ or CD8+ T cells sorted from blood, taken in a trial of the OX40 agonist ivuxolimab. Receptors originate from an adult with an advanced solid tumor such as melanoma, head and neck, liver or kidney cancer.

A word on this clone: This specimen includes other DNA sequences encoding the same CDR3. V usage is TRBV7-2 and J usage is TRBJ2-7; 10 bases are shared with TRBD2. The V gene's germline CDR1 is SGHTA and CDR2 FQGNSA. The CDR3 sequence is 15 residues long. V was pared by 4 bases and J by 2 bases, with 5 bases of the junction left unmatched. The CDR3 protein is CASSSLAGGAYEQYF. As DNA, the CDR3 is TGTGCCAGCAGCTCCTTAGCGGGGGGAGCCTACGAGCAGTACTTC.

The chain employs TRBV28 and TRBJ1-2, with D tentatively TRBD1 (6 bases). V was shortened by 3 bases and J by 5 bases, with 13 bases between the two germline ends. The CDR3 covers 14 residues. CDR1 is MDHEN, CDR2 SYDVKM, per germline. As DNA, the CDR3 is TGTGCCAGCAGTTTCCTCGGGGGCAGGTATGGCTACACCTTC. Protein: CASSFLGGRYGYTF.

The rearrangement uses TRBV5-1 and TRBJ2-7; 9 nucleotides agree with TRBD2. CDR1 SGHRS and CDR2 YFSETQ come from the germline V gene. Trimming cost V 0 bases and J 5 bases; bases outside gene matches: 6. This CDR3 has 15 amino acids. Here the CDR3 DNA reads TGCGCCAGCAGCTTGGCCGGGACTAGCTTCCACGAGCAGTACTTC. Translated, it gives CASSLAGTSFHEQYF. The full variable domain, completed using reference TRBV5-1 and TRBJ2-7, is KAGVTQTPRYLIKTRGQQVTLSCSPISGHRSVSWYQQTPGQGLQFLFEYFSETQRNKGNFPGRFSGRQFSNSRSEMNVSTLELGDSALYLCASSLAGTSFHEQYFGPGTRLTVT.

The chain has TRBV5-4 and TRBJ2-7; D is unclear. The CDR3 length is 13 residues. CDR1 is SGHNT, CDR2 YYREEE, per germline (reference sequence). V lost 3 bases and J lost 4, with 11 bases in between. The CDR3 region is CASSSPSSYEQYF. CDR3 in DNA: TGTGCCAGCAGCTCGCCCAGCAGTTACGAGCAGTACTTC.

J is TRBJ2-1 and V is TRBV28; D could derive from TRBD1 or TRBD2 (5 bases each). Germline V gene lookup returns CDR1 MDHEN and CDR2 SYDVKM. Trimming took off 9 bases at V and 8 bases at J, with 11 bases between the two ends. The CDR3 is made up of 11 amino acids. CDR3 bases: TGTGCCAGACTTTGGGGGTATGAGCAGTTCTTC. Encoded protein: CARLWGYEQFF.

The chain combines TRBV10-2 with TRBJ2-3; TRBD2 aligns across 14 bases. The germline CDR1 and CDR2 sequences are WSHSY and SAAADI. With V trimmed by 8 bases and J by 0 bases, 7 bases remained unmatched. There are 17 residues in the CDR3. The CDR3 DNA follows: TGCGCCAGCTCTAGACTAGCGGGGGGGGGAAGCACAGATACGCAGTATTTT. This translates into CASSRLAGGGSTDTQYF.

The chain carries TRBV5-6 and TRBJ1-3; D is unresolved. V lost 1 base, J lost 0 bases, and 8 bases lay in between. CDR3 size: 15 residues. Germline CDR1 SGHDT, CDR2 YYEEEE. CDR3 nucleotides: TGTGCCAGCAGCTTGTTTGGAGCCTCTGGAAACACCATATATTTT. Protein: CASSLFGASGNTIYF.

V and J are TRBV28 and TRBJ2-1, with D unclear. V lost 3 bases to trimming and J lost 9 bases, with 15 bases between them. Germline CDR1 reads MDHEN; CDR2 reads SYDVKM. The CDR3 length is 14 residues. This CDR3 is CASSLALQYGEQFF. For the CDR3, the DNA is TGTGCCAGCAGTTTGGCGCTTCAGTATGGTGAGCAGTTCTTC.

The rearrangement uses TRBV6-1 and TRBJ2-3; 11 bases agree with TRBD1. Trimming took 0 bases from V and 5 from J; bases not matched to a gene: 4. The germline CDR1 and CDR2 sequences are MNHNS and SASEGT. This CDR3 region has 16 residues. The CDR3 here is CASSEARGQGVDTQYF. CDR3 nucleotide sequence: TGTGCCAGCAGTGAAGCGCGGGGACAGGGGGTAGATACGCAGTATTTT.

V usage is TRBV19 and J usage is TRBJ1-5, with D possibly matching TRBD1 (6 bases). Per the germline V gene, CDR1 is LNHDA and CDR2 is SQIVND (reference sequence). This CDR3 comprises 17 residues. Trimming left V 6 bases short and J 3 bases short, with 21 bases between. The CDR3 here is CASSSLGQGRLNQPQHF. CDR3 DNA sequence: TGTGCCAGTAGCTCGCTTGGGCAGGGGCGTCTCAATCAGCCCCAGCATTTT.

The CDR3 here is CASSSIRGGYTF. The CDR3, as DNA: TGTGCCAGCAGCTCGATCAGGGGTGGCTACACCTTC. The chain carries TRBV7-8 and TRBJ1-2; TRBD1 might be the D (6 bases). The length of the CDR3 is 12 residues. Trimming took off 4 bases at V and 7 bases at J, with 10 bases between the two ends. Germline CDR1 and CDR2: SGHVS and FQNEAQ.

V and J are TRBV7-6 and TRBJ2-5, with TRBD2 matching over 8 bases. Germline trimming cut 2 bases from V and 4 bases from J; bases unmatched to any gene: 9. Germline CDR1 SGHVS, CDR2 FNYEAQ. The CDR3 is 16 residues long. CDR3 residues: CASSLSRPAGVETQYF. The CDR3 nucleotides are TGTGCCAGCAGCTTAAGCCGCCCAGCGGGAGTAGAGACCCAGTACTTC.

There are many counts of this clone. The rearrangement joins TRBV28 to TRBJ1-5; the match to TRBD1 covers 7 bases. Per the germline V gene, CDR1 is MDHEN and CDR2 is SYDVKM. The CDR3 loop spans 14 amino acids. V shed 5 bases and J 5 bases; nucleotides not matched to a gene: 6. Here the CDR3 DNA reads TGTGCCAGCAGTCCTGGGACAGACTATCAGCCCCAGCATTTT. Protein sequence: CASSPGTDYQPQHF.

The chain carries TRBV9 and TRBJ2-3, with 8 bases lining up with TRBD1. Germline V gives CDR1 SGDLS, CDR2 YYNGEE. The V gene end was trimmed by 4 bases and the J gene end by 3 bases; junction bases not matched to a gene: 10. This CDR3 is built from 16 residues. The CDR3 DNA reads as TGTGCCAGCAGCTTCCTAGGACAGGGTGAGACAGATACGCAGTATTTT. Its protein product is CASSFLGQGETDTQYF.

V and J are TRBV7-9 and TRBJ2-1; TRBD2 is a possible D gene (5 bases). From germline, CDR1 is SEHNR and CDR2 FQNEAQ (reference sequence). The CDR3 extends over 16 amino acids. V gave up 1 base and J gave up 8 bases, with 18 bases separating them. The CDR3 DNA sequence: TGTGCCAGCAGCTTAGGGCCAAGCGGAGCACTCGATGAGCAGTTCTTC. Translating gives CASSLGPSGALDEQFF.

The chain uses TRBV11-3 and TRBJ2-1, with D possibly matching TRBD2 (6 bases). The CDR3 length is 16 residues. Trimming shortened V by 5 bases and J by 2 bases, and 16 bases separated the two germline ends. In germline, CDR1 is SGHNT, CDR2 YENEEA. CDR3 sequence (DNA): TGTGCCAGCAGCCCCCCTGCGGGGAGCCCCTACAATGAGCAGTTCTTC. Its protein is CASSPPAGSPYNEQFF.

The CDR3 sequence is CSVAALAGDNEQFF. CDR3 coding DNA: TGCAGCGTTGCGGCACTAGCGGGAGACAATGAGCAGTTCTTC. The chain is built from TRBV29-1 and TRBJ2-1; 11 nucleotides agree with TRBD2. Per germline, CDR1 SQVTM and CDR2 ANQGSEA. The CDR3 length is 14 residues. Trimming took 4 bases from V and 5 from J; bases not matched to a gene: 4.

The rearrangement uses TRBV7-9 and TRBJ2-7, with a possible D match to TRBD2 (5 bases). Looked up from germline, CDR1 is SEHNR and CDR2 is FQNEAQ (reference sequence). There are 12 residues in the CDR3. The germline V and J ends were trimmed by 8 bases and 0 bases, with 8 bases remaining between them. The CDR3 region has the DNA TGTGCCAGCGGTAGCGTCTCCTACGAGCAGTACTTC. This codes for CASGSVSYEQYF.

The rearrangement joins TRBV5-1 to TRBJ1-1; 12 nucleotides line up with TRBD1. Germline CDR1 reads SGHRS; CDR2 reads YFSETQ. The CDR3 is 16 amino acids. Trimming at V came to 4 bases and at J to 1 base, leaving 5 bases not matched to a gene. The CDR3 here is CASSTWDRGQNTEAFF. The CDR3 DNA reads as TGCGCCAGCAGCACCTGGGACAGGGGGCAGAACACTGAAGCTTTCTTT.

This chain connects TRBV10-2 to TRBJ2-2, with D maybe TRBD2 (6 bases). Deletions cut 5 bases from V and 2 bases from J, with 12 bases between. The V gene's germline CDR1 is WSHSY and CDR2 SAAADI. The CDR3 covers 15 residues. The CDR3 reads CASSWTGVNTGELFF. CDR3 coding DNA: TGCGCCAGCAGTTGGACGGGGGTTAACACCGGGGAGCTGTTTTTT.

This chain connects TRBV27 to TRBJ1-4; D may be TRBD1 (6 bases). Germline values: CDR1 MNHEY, CDR2 SMNVEV (reference sequence). The CDR3 loop spans 13 amino acids. Trimming shortened V by 8 bases and J by 11 bases, and 18 bases separated the two germline ends. Here the CDR3 DNA reads TGTGCCAGCGCTGAACAGGGAGCCTTCAAACTGTTTTTT. Translating gives CASAEQGAFKLFF.

The chain carries TRBV29-1 and TRBJ2-7, with TRBD2 matching over 9 bases. J gave up 9 bases and V 3 bases, and 3 bases lay outside the gene matches. The CDR3 is 11 residues long. Germline V gene sequence: CDR1 SQVTM, CDR2 ANQGSEA. CDR3 sequence (DNA): TGCAGCGTTGAGGGGACTAGCCTGCAGTACTTC. It yields the protein CSVEGTSLQYF.

V is TRBV11-2 and J is TRBJ2-1, with 8 bases that match TRBD2. Germline lookup yields CDR1 SGHAT and CDR2 FQNNGV. The CDR3 length is 15 residues. The junction had 5 bases not matched to a gene; V was cut back by 5 bases and J by 2 bases. CDR3 residues: CASSLSGITYNEQFF. Written as DNA, the CDR3 is TGTGCCAGCAGCCTTAGCGGGATCACCTACAATGAGCAGTTCTTC. The full variable domain, in which reference TRBV11-2 and TRBJ2-1 provide the parts outside the CDR3, is EAGVAQSPRYKIIEKRQSVAFWCNPISGHATLYWYQQILGQGPKLLIQFQNNGVVDDSQLPKDRFSAERLKGVDSTLKIQPAKLEDSAVYLCASSLSGITYNEQFFGPGTRLTVL.

V and J are TRBV11-2 and TRBJ2-7; D not resolved. CDR1 and CDR2 (germline): SGHAT, FQNNGV. The CDR3 is 11 residues long. With 2 bases removed from V and 7 bases from J, the gap between germline ends came to 6 bases. CDR3 region: CASSLMGEQYF. DNA of the CDR3: TGTGCCAGCAGCTTAATGGGGGAGCAGTACTTC.